Each of the 11 T cell receptor beta chains below was sequenced from the same sample in a study of T-cell memory formation after mild COVID-19. TCRdb reanalysed the 5' RACE reads using MiXCR and keeps one entry per CDR3 protein. Among 300,000 to 400,000 distinct CDR3 sequences listed, roughly 13% were seen once. Material: PBMCs or a T cell subset sorted from them (not recorded which). These TCRs come from a man in his late teens or twenties who had mild COVID-19 (a few samples of this study predate the infection). Cell type and time point are not known.

This clonotype was observed many times. At one of its ends the junction is not consistent with the germline gene, which may arise from a read error. The chain uses TRBV5-1 and TRBJ2-3; D gene unclear. CDR1 is SGHRS and CDR2 is YFSETQ in the germline V gene. The length of the CDR3 is 13 residues. The CDR3 nucleotides are TGTGCCAGCAGCTTAGGGAGCACAGATACGCAGTATTTT. It encodes CASSLGSTDTQYF.

The genes are TRBV11-2 and TRBJ1-1, with D uncertain. The V gene's germline CDR1 is SGHAT and CDR2 FQNNGV. With 0 bases removed from V and 8 bases from J, the gap between germline ends came to 7 bases. This CDR3 has 12 residues. The CDR3: CASSLDRAEAFF. CDR3 nucleotide sequence: TGTGCCAGCAGCTTAGATCGGGCCGAAGCTTTCTTT.

Many counts were recorded for this clonotype. The V gene is TRBV4-3, the J gene TRBJ1-4, with D possibly TRBD1 on 5 matching bases. Trimming took 4 bases from V and 0 from J, leaving 6 bases between them. This CDR3 spans 14 amino acids. CDR1 and CDR2 from the germline V gene are LGHNA and YSLEER. CDR3 bases: TGCGCCAGCAGCCTGACAGCAACTAATGAAAAACTGTTTTTT. Amino acid sequence: CASSLTATNEKLFF.

This clonotype was observed a handful of times. DNA for the CDR3: TGTGCCAGCTCACCATCCGCCGAGCGGGAGCTGTTTTTT. Its protein product is CASSPSAERELFF. The chain employs TRBV18 and TRBJ2-2; D is unclear. The germline CDR1 and CDR2 sequences are KGHSH and LQKENI. There are 13 residues in the CDR3. Trimming took off 2 bases at V and 9 bases at J, with 10 bases between the two ends. The whole variable domain, remainder taken from reference TRBV18 and TRBJ2-2, is NAGVMQNPRHLVRRRGQEARLRCSPMKGHSHVYWYRQLPEEGLKFMVYLQKENIIDESGMPKERFSAEFPKEGPSILRIQQVVRGDSAAYFCASSPSAERELFFGEGSRLTVL.

The V call is TRBV4-2, the J call TRBJ2-2; the match to TRBD2 covers 11 bases. Germline CDR1 is LGHNA and CDR2 is YNFKEQ. The CDR3 has 19 residues. Trimming cost V 0 bases and J 7 bases; bases outside gene matches: 13. The CDR3 nucleotides are TGTGCCAGCAGCCAAGAGAGGATATATAGCGGGGGGGTGATCGGGGAGCTGTTTTTT. Its translation is CASSQERIYSGGVIGELFF.

This clonotype has a handful of counts. The chain links TRBV19 to TRBJ1-5, with D perhaps TRBD1 (6 bases). Between the trimmed V and J ends, which lost 9 bases and 0 bases, there was a span of 15 bases. Per the germline V gene, CDR1 is LNHDA and CDR2 is SQIVND (reference sequence). This CDR3 has 15 residues. This CDR3 reads CASQDRKYSNQPQHF. The CDR3 DNA follows: TGTGCCAGCCAGGACAGAAAGTATAGCAATCAGCCCCAGCATTTT.

V is TRBV20-1 and J is TRBJ2-7, with D uncertain. Trimming took 1 base from V and 2 from J, leaving 12 bases between them. This CDR3 contains 14 residues. From germline, CDR1 is DFQATT and CDR2 SNEGSKA (reference sequence). CDR3 DNA sequence: TGCAGTGCTAGAGGGGCCCCCGCCACCTACGAGCAGTACTTC. Protein: CSARGAPATYEQYF.

The table lists this clonotype with many counts. The CDR3 DNA reads TGTGCCAGCAATACCAGGGTCGGTGAGCAGTACGTC. This sequence encodes CASNTRVGEQYV. The chain recombines TRBV6-2 or TRBV6-3 with TRBJ2-7, with a possible D match to TRBD1 (5 bases). V dropped 7 bases and J dropped 7 bases, with 14 bases sitting between them. The CDR3 runs to 12 residues. In germline, CDR1 is MNHEY, CDR2 SVGEGT.

The chain combines TRBV11-2 with TRBJ2-7; D is undetermined. V lost 7 bases, J lost 0 bases, and 10 bases lay in between. This CDR3 contains 13 residues. Germline V gene data show CDR1 as SGHAT and CDR2 as FQNNGV. CDR3 in amino acids: CASTPDNSYEQYF. DNA for the CDR3: TGTGCCAGCACCCCCGACAACTCCTACGAGCAGTACTTC.

In its sample, this clonotype was seen a few times. The CDR3 loop reads CSVEDPLRTGNTIYF. The DNA for the CDR3 is TGCAGCGTTGAAGATCCACTGCGGACGGGAAACACCATATATTTT. V and J are TRBV29-1 and TRBJ1-3; D gene unclear. The CDR3 has 15 residues. The V and J ends lost 0 bases and 4 bases respectively, with 13 bases between them. The germline V gene has CDR1 SQVTM and CDR2 ANQGSEA.

This clonotype was recorded many times. This chain joins TRBV6-5 and TRBJ1-6, with D unresolved. Germline loops: CDR1 MNHEY, CDR2 SVGAGI. Trimming cost V 10 bases and J 2 bases, with 15 bases left between them. The CDR3 totals 15 residues. Here the CDR3 reads CATRTPRAYNSPLHF. The CDR3 DNA reads as TGTGCCACCCGGACGCCTCGCGCCTATAATTCACCCCTCCACTTT.